This T cell receptor beta chain was recorded in a study of cytomegalovirus exposure and HLA in healthy donors (dated by TCRdb to 2016 to 2017). For the study in its entirety: According to a later analysis, one platform produced both the 110 or so validation repertoires and the 700 or so repertoires of the first cohort. Along with the approximately 620-subject first cohort, a separate validation cohort of over a hundred different subjects was used. The aim of the study was to test whether cataloging public T cell receptors could identify signatures of past pathogen exposure. To predict cytomegalovirus infection status, the study brought together high-throughput TCR immunosequencing, statistical association of individual TCRs with disease status, and machine learning. Results the study describes overall, beyond this receptor: A few of the identified cytomegalovirus-associated TCR beta chains were confirmed in vitro to be specific for cytomegalovirus antigens. According to the authors, the approach could potentially be generalized to other disease states and immunological phenotypes. Across donors, most TCR sequences were observed very rarely, whereas some public TCRs were present in many individuals. The study listed approximately 160 TCR beta chains as associated with cytomegalovirus. In both the original and validation cohorts, the classifier was reported to diagnose cytomegalovirus status with high specificity and sensitivity. A later analysis had no HLA typing for the validation cohort, so co-occurrence there was scored across all 130 or so repertoires. Of the cluster scores, around 95% were above 0 in a later analysis, which found that TCRs clustered in the first cohort also tended to co-occur in the 110 or so validation repertoires.

CDR1 and CDR2 are drawn from the germline V gene: WSHSY, SAAADI. The CDR3 sequence holds 16 residues, the cysteine and phenylalanine included. Of the read, only the CDR3 DNA is kept; its 48 bases are in frame from base 1. Trimming costs V 3 bases and J 5 bases, and their ends lie 17 bases apart. Donors formed part of the validation cohort, which comprised 120 subjects and was distinct from the first cohort of under 850 subjects. The method behind the library was the immunoSEQ multiplex PCR assay. In the authors' own workflow: A statistical classification framework was built to diagnose cytomegalovirus status from the catalog of TCR beta chain sequences. The table comes from immuneACCESS by way of TCRdb, which keeps in-frame sequences with V and J called. Part of the clones is missing from these tables; in studies checked, under half for an unresolved V gene and the rest for unknown reasons. V and J calls plus clone size are reproduced from that table; the DNA served to infer D and trimming. This sample holds about 160,000 clones; roughly 86% were observed only once. The ten top clones hold 3.5% to 4.5% of the sample.

This clone has only one observation. Its antigen is currently not known. Qualities for individual bases were not recorded, and no much larger clone is one base off. This TCR was recovered from a man between 18 and 35 years old in good health and CMV-seropositive. Recombination linked TRBV10-2 to TRBJ2-1, with no reliable assignment of the D segment. Sequencing was performed on PBMCs. The nucleotide sequence reads TGCGCCAGCAGTGACCGACTTCGTTCGAACGACAATGAGCAGTTCTTC. Translated, it gives CASSDRLRSNDNEQFF.